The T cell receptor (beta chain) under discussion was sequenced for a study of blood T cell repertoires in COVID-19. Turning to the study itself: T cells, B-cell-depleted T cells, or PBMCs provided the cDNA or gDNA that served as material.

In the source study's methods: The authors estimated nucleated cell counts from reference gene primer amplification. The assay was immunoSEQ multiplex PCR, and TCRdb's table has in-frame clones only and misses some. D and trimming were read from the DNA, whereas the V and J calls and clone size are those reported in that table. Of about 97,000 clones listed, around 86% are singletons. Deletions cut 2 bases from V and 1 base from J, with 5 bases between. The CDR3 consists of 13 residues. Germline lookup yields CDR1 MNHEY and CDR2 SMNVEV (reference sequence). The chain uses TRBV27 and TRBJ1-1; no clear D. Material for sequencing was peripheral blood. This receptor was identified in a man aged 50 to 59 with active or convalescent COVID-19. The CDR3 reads CASSLTRNTEAFF. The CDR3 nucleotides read TGTGCCAGCAGTTTAACCAGGAACACTGAAGCTTTCTTT.